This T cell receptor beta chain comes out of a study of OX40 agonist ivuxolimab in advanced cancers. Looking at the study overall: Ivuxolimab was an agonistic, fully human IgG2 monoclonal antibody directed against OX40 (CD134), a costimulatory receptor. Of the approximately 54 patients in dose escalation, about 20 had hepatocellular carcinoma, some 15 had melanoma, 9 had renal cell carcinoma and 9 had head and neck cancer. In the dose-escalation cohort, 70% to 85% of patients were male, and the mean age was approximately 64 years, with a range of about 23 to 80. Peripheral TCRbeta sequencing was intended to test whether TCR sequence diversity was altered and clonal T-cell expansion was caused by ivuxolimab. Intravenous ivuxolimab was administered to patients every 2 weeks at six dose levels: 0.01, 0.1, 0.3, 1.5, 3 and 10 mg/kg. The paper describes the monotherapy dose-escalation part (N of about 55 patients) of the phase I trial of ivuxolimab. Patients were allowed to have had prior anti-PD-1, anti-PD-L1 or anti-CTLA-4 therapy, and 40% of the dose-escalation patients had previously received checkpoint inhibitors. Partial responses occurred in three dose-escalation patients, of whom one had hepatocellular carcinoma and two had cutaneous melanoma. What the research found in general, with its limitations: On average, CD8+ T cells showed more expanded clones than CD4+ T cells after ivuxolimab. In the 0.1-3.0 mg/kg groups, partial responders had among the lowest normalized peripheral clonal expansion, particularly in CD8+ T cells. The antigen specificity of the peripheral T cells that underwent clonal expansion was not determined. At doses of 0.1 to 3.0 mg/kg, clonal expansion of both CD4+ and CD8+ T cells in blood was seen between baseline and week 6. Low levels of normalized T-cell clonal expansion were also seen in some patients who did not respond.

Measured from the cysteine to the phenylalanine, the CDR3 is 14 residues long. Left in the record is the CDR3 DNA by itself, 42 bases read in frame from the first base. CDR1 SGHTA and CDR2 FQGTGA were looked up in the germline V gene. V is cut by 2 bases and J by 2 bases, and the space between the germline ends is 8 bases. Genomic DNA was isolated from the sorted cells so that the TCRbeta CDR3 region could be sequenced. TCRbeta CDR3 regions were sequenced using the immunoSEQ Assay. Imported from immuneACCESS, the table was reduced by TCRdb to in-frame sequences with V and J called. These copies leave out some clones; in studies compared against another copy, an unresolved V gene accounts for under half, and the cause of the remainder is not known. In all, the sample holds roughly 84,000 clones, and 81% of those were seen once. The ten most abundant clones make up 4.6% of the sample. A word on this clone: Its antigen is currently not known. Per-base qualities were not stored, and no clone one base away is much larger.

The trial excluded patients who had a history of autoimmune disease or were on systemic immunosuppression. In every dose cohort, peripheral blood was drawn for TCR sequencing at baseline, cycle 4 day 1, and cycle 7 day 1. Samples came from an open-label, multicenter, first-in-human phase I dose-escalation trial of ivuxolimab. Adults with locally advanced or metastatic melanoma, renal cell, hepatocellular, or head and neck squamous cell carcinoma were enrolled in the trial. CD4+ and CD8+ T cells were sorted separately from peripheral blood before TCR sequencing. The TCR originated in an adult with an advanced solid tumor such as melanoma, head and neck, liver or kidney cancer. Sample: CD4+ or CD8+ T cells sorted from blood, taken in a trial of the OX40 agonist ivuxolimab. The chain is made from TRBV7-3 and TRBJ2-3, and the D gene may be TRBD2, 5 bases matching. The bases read TGTGCCAGCAGCTTATCCCTAGCCACAGATACGCAGTATTTT. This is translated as CASSLSLATDTQYF.